This T cell receptor beta chain stems from a study of shared clonotypes between healthy human individuals. Study-level information: There were three CD4 naive, three CD4 memory, two CD8 naive and one CD8 memory plates per donor.

The study, taken as a whole, reports: Clonotypes which were not shared had lower generation probabilities than clonotypes that all four donors shared.

Germline V gene lookup returns CDR1 SGHAT and CDR2 FQNNGV. CDR3 length equals 17 residues. The V gene end was trimmed by 2 bases and the J gene end by 1 base; junction bases not matched to a gene: 7. In regard to this clone: Its antigen is unknown.

This table comes from immunoSEQ multiplex PCR, and its TCRdb copy is limited to in-frame clones, with some not included. The data show over a million clones, 98% seen once. The sample consisted of naive CD4+ T cells sorted from blood. Stated subset: CD45RA+ positively selected. The clonotype comes from a man younger than 40 in good health. The chain has TRBV11-2 and TRBJ2-2; 7 bases map to TRBD2. The CDR3 loop reads CASSLRPSGVNTGELFF. For the CDR3, the DNA is TGTGCCAGCAGCTTAAGGCCTAGCGGAGTGAACACCGGGGAGCTGTTTTTT.